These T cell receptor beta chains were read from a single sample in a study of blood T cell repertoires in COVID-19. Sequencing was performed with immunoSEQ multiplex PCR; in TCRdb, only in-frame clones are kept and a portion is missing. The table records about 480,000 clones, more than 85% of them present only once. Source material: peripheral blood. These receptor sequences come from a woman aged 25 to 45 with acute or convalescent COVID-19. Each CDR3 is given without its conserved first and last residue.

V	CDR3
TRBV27	ASSSRRQGTGYT
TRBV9	ASSANRAELF
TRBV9	ASSVLENTEAF
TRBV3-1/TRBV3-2	ASSQESRGGLFGTDTQY
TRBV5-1	ASSPGGGADTQY
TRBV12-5	ASKEAGELF
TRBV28	ASSLSGNTEAF
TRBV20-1	SASPPTPGNKAF
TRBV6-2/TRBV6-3	ASSSSWTRDEQY
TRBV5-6	ASRPRDRGPATEAF
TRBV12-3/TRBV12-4	ASSSTGKNEQF
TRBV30	AWKQGFTDTQY
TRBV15	ATSGGGTGGTGELF
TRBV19	ASKESGFNTIY
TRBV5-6	ASTDIKGVTQY
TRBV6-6	ASSNTRREGAF
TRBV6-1	ASSERSRGQGQY
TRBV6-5	ASSRQQQETQY
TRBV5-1	ASTEGQGEDEQY
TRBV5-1	ASSFRDRDEQY
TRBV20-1	SASIGGPRGNSPLH
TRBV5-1	ASSLGRETDTQY
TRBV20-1	SASVQGAHADTQY
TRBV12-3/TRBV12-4	AEEEQGNEQF
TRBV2	ASSDQGGISGNTIY
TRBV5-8	ASSLGTTNTGELF
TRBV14	ASSQSVGPYEQY
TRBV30	AWSRGGSGNTIY
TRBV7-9	ASSLLAILHADTQY
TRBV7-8	ASSLRFSSGNTGELF
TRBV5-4	ASSKSGGSYNEQF
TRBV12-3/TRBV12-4	ASSLGQYEQY
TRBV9	ASSVGDRVGTQY
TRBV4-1	ASSQIAGGWYEQY
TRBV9	ASSPVPGQGIDEQF
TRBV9	ASSVDPSPREQY
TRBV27	ASSITPNSPLH
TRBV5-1	ASSLLAGTLTDTQY
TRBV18	ASSPYLGDYT
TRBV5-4	ASSLVTADYGYT
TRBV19	ASSIRVTGELF
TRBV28	ASSSGTGTWT
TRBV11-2	ASSSPVGRGTLLDTQY
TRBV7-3	ASSLKRRGQTGMKETQY
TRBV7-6	ASSLSGTGFQPQH
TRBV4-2	ASSPYRGHETQY
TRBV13	ASSQNRGDLLHDTQY
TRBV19	ASSIGLDPPAETQY
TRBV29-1	SVEDLSLGGQNTDTQY
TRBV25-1	ASSATVKGMWGYT
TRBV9	ASSSRQGSSTDTQY
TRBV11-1	ASSMWSDQPQH
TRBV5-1	ASSLGHRVSGYGYT
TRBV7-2	ASSLMSGSNQPQH
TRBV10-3	AISRTVTDTEAF